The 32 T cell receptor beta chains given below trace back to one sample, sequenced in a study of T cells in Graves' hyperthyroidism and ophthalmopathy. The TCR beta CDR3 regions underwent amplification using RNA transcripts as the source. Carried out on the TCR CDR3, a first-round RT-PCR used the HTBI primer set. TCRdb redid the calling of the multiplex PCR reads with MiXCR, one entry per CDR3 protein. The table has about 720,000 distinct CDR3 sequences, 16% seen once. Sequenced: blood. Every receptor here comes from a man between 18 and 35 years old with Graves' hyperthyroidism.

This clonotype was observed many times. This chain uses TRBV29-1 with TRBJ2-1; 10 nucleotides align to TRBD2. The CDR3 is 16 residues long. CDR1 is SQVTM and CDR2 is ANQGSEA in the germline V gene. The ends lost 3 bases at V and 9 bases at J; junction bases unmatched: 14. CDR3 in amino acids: CSVELLAGDLIGEQFF. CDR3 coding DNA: TGCAGCGTTGAGTTGCTAGCGGGAGACCTAATCGGTGAGCAGTTCTTC.

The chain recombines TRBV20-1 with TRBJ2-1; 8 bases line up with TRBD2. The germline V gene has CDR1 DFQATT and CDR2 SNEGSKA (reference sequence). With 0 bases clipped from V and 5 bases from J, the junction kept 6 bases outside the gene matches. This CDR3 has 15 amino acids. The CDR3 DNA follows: TGCAGTGCTAGAGATCCACGGGGGGGACACAATGAGCAGTTCTTC. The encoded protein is CSARDPRGGHNEQFF.

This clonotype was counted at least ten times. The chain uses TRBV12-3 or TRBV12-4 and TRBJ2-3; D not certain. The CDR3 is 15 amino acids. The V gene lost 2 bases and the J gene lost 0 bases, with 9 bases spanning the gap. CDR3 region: CASSLPPRSTDTQYF. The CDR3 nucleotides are TGTGCCAGCAGTTTACCACCCCGAAGCACAGATACGCAGTATTTT.

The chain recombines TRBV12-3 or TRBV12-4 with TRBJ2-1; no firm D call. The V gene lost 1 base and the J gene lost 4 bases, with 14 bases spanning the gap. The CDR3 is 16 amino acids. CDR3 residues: CASSLGAGPIYNEQFF. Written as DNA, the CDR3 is TGTGCCAGCAGTTTAGGCGCAGGCCCGATTTACAATGAGCAGTTCTTC.

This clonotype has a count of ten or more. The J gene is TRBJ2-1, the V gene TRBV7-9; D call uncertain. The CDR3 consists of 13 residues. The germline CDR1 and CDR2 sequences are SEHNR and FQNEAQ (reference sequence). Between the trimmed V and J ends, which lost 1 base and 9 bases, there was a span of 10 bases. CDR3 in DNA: TGTGCCAGCAGCTTAGTGGATAGGTTTGAGCAGTTCTTC. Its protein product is CASSLVDRFEQFF.

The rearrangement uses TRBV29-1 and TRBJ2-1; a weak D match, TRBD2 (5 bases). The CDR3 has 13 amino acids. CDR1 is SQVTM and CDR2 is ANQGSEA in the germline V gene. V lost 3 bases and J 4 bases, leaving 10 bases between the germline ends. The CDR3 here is CSVEVDLYNEQFF. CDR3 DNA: TGCAGCGTTGAGGTGGACTTGTACAATGAGCAGTTCTTC.

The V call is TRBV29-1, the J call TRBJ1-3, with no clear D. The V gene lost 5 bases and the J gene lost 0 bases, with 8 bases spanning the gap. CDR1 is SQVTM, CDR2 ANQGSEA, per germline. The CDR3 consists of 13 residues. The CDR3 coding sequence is TGCAGCGTTAGTTTCAACTCTGGAAACACCATATATTTT. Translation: CSVSFNSGNTIYF.

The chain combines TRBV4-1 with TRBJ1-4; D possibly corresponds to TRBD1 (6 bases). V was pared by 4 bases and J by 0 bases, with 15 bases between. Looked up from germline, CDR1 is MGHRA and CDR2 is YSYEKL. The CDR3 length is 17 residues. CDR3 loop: CASSPWGARATNEKLFF. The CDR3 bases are TGCGCCAGCAGCCCCTGGGGGGCGCGGGCAACTAATGAAAAACTGTTTTTT.

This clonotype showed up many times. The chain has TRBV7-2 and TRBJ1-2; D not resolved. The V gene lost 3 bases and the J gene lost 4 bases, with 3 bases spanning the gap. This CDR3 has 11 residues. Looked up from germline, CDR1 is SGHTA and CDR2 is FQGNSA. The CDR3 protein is CASSFSYGYTF. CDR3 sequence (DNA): TGTGCCAGCAGCTTTAGCTATGGCTACACCTTC.

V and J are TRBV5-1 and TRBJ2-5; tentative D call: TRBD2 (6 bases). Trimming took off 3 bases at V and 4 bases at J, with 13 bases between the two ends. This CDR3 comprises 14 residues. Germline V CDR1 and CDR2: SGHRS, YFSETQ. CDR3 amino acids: CASSYREKGETQYF. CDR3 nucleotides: TGCGCCAGCAGCTATCGGGAGAAGGGAGAGACCCAGTACTTC.

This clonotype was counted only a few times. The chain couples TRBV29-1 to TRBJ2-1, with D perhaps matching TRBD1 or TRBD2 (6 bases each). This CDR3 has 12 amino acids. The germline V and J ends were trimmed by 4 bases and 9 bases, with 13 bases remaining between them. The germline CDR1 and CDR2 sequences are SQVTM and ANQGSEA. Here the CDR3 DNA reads TGCAGCGTTGCGGAGGGGGTAGGTGAGCAGTTCTTC. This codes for CSVAEGVGEQFF.

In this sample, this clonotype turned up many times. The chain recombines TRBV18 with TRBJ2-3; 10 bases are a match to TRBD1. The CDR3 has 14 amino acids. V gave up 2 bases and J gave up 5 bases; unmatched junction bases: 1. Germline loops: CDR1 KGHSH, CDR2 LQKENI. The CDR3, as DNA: TGTGCCAGCTCACCAGGACAGGGGGAAGATACGCAGTATTTT. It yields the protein CASSPGQGEDTQYF. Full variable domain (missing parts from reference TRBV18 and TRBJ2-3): NAGVMQNPRHLVRRRGQEARLRCSPMKGHSHVYWYRQLPEEGLKFMVYLQKENIIDESGMPKERFSAEFPKEGPSILRIQQVVRGDSAAYFCASSPGQGEDTQYFGPGTRLTVL.

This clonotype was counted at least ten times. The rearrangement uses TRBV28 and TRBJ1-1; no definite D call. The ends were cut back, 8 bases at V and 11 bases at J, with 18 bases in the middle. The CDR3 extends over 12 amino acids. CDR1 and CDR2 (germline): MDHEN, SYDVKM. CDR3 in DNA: TGTGCCAGCTCTCCAAAGGGTCCGGGGGCTTTCTTT. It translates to CASSPKGPGAFF.

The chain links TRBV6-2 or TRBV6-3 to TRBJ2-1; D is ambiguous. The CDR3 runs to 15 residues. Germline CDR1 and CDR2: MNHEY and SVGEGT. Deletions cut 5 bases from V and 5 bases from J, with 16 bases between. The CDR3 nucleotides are TGTGCCAGCAGTACAACCGGGCAGGCCAACAATGAGCAGTTCTTC. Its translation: CASSTTGQANNEQFF.

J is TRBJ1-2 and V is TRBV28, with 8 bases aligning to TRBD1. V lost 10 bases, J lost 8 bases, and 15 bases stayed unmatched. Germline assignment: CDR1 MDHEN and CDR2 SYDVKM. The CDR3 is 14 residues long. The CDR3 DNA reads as TGTGCCACCCAGACAGGGGTTACCCTGGGAGGCTACACCTTC. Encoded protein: CATQTGVTLGGYTF.

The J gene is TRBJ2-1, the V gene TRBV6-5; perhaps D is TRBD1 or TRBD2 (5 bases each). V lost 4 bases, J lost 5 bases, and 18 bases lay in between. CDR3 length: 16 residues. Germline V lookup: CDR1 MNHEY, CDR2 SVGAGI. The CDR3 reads CASSSRGPSFHNEQFF. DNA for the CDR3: TGTGCCAGCAGTTCCCGGGGCCCTAGTTTCCACAATGAGCAGTTCTTC.

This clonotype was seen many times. CDR3 sequence reads: CASSLLGLATSTDTQYF. The DNA of the CDR3 is TGTGCCAGCAGTTTACTTGGACTTGCAACTAGCACAGATACGCAGTATTTT. The rearrangement joins TRBV27 to TRBJ2-3, with D possibly being TRBD2 (5 bases). CDR1 and CDR2 from the germline V gene are MNHEY and SMNVEV (reference sequence). CDR3 length: 17 residues. The ends were cut back, 2 bases at V and 0 bases at J, with 15 bases in the middle.

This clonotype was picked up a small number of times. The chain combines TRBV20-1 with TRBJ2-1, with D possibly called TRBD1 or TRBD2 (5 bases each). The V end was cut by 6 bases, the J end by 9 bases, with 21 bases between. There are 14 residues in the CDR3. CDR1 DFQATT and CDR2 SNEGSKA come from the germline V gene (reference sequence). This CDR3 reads CSASVPGPRAEQFF. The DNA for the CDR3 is TGCAGTGCGTCTGTCCCGGGACCACGGGCTGAGCAGTTCTTC.

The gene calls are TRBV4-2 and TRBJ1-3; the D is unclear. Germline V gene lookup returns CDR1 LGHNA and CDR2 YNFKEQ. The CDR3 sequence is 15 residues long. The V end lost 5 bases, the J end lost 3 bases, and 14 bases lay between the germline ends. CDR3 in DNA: TGTGCCAGCAGCAAGGTTTTGAGCTTTGGAAACACCATATATTTT. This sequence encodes CASSKVLSFGNTIYF.

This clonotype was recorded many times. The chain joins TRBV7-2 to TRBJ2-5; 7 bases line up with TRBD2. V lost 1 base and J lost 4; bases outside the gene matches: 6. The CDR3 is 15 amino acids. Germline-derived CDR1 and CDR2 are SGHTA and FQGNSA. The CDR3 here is CASSLGETGGETQYF. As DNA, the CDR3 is TGTGCCAGCAGCTTAGGGGAGACGGGGGGAGAGACCCAGTACTTC.

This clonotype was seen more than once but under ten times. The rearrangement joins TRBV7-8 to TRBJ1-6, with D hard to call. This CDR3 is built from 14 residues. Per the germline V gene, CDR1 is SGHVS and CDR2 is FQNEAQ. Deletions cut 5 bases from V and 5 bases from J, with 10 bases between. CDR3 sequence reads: CASSPRVNNSPLHF. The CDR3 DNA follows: TGTGCCAGCAGCCCCCGGGTGAATAATTCACCCCTCCACTTT. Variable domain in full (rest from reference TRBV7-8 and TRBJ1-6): GAGVSQSPRYKVAKRGQDVALRCDPISGHVSLFWYQQALGQGPEFLTYFQNEAQLDKSGLPSDRFFAERPEGSVSTLKIQRTQQEDSAVYLCASSPRVNNSPLHFGNGTRLTVT.

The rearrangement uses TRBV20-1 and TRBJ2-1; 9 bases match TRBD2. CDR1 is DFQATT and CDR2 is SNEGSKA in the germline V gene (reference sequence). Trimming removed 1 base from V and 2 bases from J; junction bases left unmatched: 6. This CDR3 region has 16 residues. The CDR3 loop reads CSARAVAGGPYNEQFF. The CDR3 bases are TGCAGTGCTAGAGCGGTGGCGGGGGGGCCCTACAATGAGCAGTTCTTC.

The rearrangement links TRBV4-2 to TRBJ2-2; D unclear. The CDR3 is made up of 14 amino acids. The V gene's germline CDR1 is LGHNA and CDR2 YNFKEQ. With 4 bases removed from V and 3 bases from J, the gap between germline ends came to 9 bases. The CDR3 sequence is CASSLPRYTGELFF. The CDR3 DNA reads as TGTGCCAGCAGCCTCCCTAGGTACACCGGGGAGCTGTTTTTT.

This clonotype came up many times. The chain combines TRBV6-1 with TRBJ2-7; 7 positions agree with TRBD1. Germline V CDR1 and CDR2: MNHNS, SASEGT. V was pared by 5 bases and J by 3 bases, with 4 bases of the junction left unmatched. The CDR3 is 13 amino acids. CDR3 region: CASSRQGFYEQYF. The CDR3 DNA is TGTGCCAGCAGTCGACAGGGATTCTACGAGCAGTACTTC.

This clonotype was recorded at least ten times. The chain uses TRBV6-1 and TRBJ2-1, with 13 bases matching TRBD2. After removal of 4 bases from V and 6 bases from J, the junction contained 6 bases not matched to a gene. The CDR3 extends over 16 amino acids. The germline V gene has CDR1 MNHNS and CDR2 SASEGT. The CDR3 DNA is TGTGCCAGCAGTGGGAGGGGACTAGCGGGGTCCAATGAGCAGTTCTTC. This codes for CASSGRGLAGSNEQFF.

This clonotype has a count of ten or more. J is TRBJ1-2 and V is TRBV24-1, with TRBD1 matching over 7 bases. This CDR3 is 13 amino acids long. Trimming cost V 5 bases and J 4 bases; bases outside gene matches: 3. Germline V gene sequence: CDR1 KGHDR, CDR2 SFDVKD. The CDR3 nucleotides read TGTGCCACCAGTGGACAGGGACGCTATGGCTACACCTTC. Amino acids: CATSGQGRYGYTF.

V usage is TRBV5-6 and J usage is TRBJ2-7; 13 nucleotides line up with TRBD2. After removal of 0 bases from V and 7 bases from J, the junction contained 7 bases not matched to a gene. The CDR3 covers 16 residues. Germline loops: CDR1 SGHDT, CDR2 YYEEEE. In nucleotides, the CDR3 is TGTGCCAGCAGCTTGGTGGGGACTAGCGGGATGAAAGAGCAGTACTTC. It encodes CASSLVGTSGMKEQYF.

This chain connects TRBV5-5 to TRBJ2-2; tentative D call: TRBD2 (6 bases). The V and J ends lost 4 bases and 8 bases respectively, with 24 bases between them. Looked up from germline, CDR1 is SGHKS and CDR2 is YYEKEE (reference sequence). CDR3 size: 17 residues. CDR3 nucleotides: TGTGCCAGCAGCCTCACGGCTCGTCACGGGGGAGGAGGGGAGCTGTTTTTT. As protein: CASSLTARHGGGGELFF.

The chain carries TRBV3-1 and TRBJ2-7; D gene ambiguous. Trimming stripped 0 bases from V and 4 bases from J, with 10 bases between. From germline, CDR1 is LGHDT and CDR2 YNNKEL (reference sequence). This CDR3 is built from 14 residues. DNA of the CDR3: TGTGCCAGCAGCCAAGATTGGCCAGATTACGAGCAGTACTTC. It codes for CASSQDWPDYEQYF.

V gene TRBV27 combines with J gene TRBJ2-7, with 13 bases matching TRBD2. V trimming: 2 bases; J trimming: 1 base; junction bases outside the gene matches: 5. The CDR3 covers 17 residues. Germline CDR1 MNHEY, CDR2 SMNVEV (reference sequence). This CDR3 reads CASSLPPGLAGSYEQYF. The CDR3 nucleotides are TGTGCCAGCAGTTTACCCCCGGGACTAGCGGGGTCCTACGAGCAGTACTTC.

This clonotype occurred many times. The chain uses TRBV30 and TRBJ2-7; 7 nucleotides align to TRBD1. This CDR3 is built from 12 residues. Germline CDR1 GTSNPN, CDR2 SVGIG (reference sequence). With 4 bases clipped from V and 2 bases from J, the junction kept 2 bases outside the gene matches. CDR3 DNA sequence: TGTGCCTGGAACAGGGGAACCTACGAGCAGTACTTC. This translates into CAWNRGTYEQYF.

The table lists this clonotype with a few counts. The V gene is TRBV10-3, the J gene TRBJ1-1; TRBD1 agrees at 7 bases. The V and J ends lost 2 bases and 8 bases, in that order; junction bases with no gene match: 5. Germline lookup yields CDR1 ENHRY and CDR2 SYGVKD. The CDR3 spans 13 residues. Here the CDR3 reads CAISEPQGVEAFF. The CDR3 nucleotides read TGTGCCATCAGTGAGCCGCAGGGGGTAGAAGCTTTCTTT.